The present entry profiles one T cell receptor (beta chain) with its context. These data originate in a study of memory CD4+ T cells and cytomegalovirus serostatus. How the authors handled the data: After removing out-of-frame reads, 2,204,828 distinct TCRbeta sequences remained. Data came from immunoSEQ multiplex PCR; TCRdb stores just in-frame clones and leaves some out. The DNA gave D and trimming, while V, J and clone size come from that table. This table holds 50,000 to 60,000 clones, approximately 82% found once. The sort gate was single viable CD3+CD4+CD8-CD45RO+ cells for memory CD4+ T cells. Germline V CDR1 and CDR2: LNHDA, SQIVND (reference sequence). The ends were cut back, 10 bases at V and 0 bases at J, with 7 bases in the middle. The CDR3 is 12 residues long.

The TCR was taken from an adult in good health and CMV-seropositive. The sample consisted of memory CD4+ T cells from blood. The chain uses TRBV19 and TRBJ1-3; D is unresolved. CDR3 region: CATRTSGNTIYF. In DNA, the CDR3 is TGTGCCACCCGAACCTCTGGAAACACCATATATTTT.